This entry lists 29 T cell receptor beta chains sequenced from one sample in a study of blood T cell repertoires in COVID-19. TCRdb's copy holds only in-frame clones and misses some; the assay was immunoSEQ multiplex PCR. Altogether about 120,000 clones are present, 85% being singletons, with the ten largest covering 3.9%. Sequencing used peripheral blood. The receptors were sampled from a man in his sixties with acute or convalescent COVID-19.

CDR3 DNA: TGCGCCAGCAGCTTGGGGGGCGTAAGGAGCGGGCGGACACCTGAAGAGACCCAGTACTTC. Its translation: CASSLGGVRSGRTPEETQYF. The chain links TRBV5-1 to TRBJ2-5; D is perhaps TRBD2 (6 bases). The V and J ends lost 0 bases and 3 bases respectively, with 27 bases between them. CDR1 and CDR2 from the germline V gene are SGHRS and YFSETQ. CDR3 length: 20 amino acids.

This chain joins TRBV30 and TRBJ1-4; 7 bases line up with TRBD1. The junction had 3 bases not matched to a gene; V was cut back by 4 bases and J by 7 bases. Germline V gives CDR1 GTSNPN, CDR2 SVGIG (reference sequence). The CDR3 runs 12 residues. This CDR3 is CAWNQGVEKLFF. CDR3 in DNA: TGTGCCTGGAATCAGGGGGTTGAAAAACTGTTTTTT.

By share, this clone ranks as medium-sized (0.01 to 0.1%). The chain carries TRBV19 and TRBJ2-3; 9 nucleotides line up with TRBD2. Unmatched junction bases numbered 3, after V lost 7 bases and J lost 1 base. CDR3 length: 14 residues. Germline lookup yields CDR1 LNHDA and CDR2 SQIVND (reference sequence). In nucleotides, the CDR3 is TGTGCCAGTACCCCTAGCGGGGGCACAGATACGCAGTATTTT. Encoded protein: CASTPSGGTDTQYF.

The chain uses TRBV29-1 and TRBJ2-1; 10 nucleotides line up with TRBD2. There are 12 residues in the CDR3. Germline values: CDR1 SQVTM, CDR2 ANQGSEA. V shed 4 bases, J shed 8 bases, and the junction held 2 bases outside the gene matches. CDR3 in DNA: TGCAGCGTTGCTAGCGGGAGCTATGAGCAGTTCTTC. Translating gives CSVASGSYEQFF.

V gene TRBV5-4 combines with J gene TRBJ1-6; possibly TRBD1 for D (5 bases). The germline V and J ends were trimmed by 3 bases and 7 bases, with 11 bases remaining between them. The germline gives CDR1 SGHNT, CDR2 YYREEE (reference sequence). This CDR3 has 14 amino acids. The CDR3 region is CASSSGTRNSPLHF. CDR3 coding DNA: TGTGCCAGCAGCTCCGGGACTCGAAATTCACCCCTCCACTTT.

This clone was seen a few times. The J gene is TRBJ2-2, the V gene TRBV4-1; D is perhaps TRBD2 (5 bases). Germline CDR1 reads MGHRA; CDR2 reads YSYEKL. Trimming shortened V by 0 bases and J by 5 bases, and 13 bases separated the two germline ends. CDR3 length: 16 amino acids. CDR3 bases: TGCGCCAGCAGCCAAGAAGCCGGGGTCGGAACCGGGGAGCTGTTTTTT. It is translated as CASSQEAGVGTGELFF.

V usage is TRBV6-6 and J usage is TRBJ1-3; D possibly corresponds to TRBD1 (6 bases). V gave up 2 bases and J gave up 8 bases, with 10 bases separating them. The germline CDR1 and CDR2 sequences are MNHNY and SVGAGI (reference sequence). The length of the CDR3 is 13 residues. Here the CDR3 DNA reads TGTGCCAGCAGTTACCCAGGGGTAGACACCATATATTTT. Translated: CASSYPGVDTIYF.

The chain couples TRBV9 to TRBJ1-5; no clear D. Germline CDR1 SGDLS, CDR2 YYNGEE. The CDR3 length is 15 residues. The ends were cut back, 6 bases at V and 4 bases at J, with 17 bases in the middle. The chain's CDR3 is CASNLAGNSNQPQHF. The CDR3 region has the DNA TGTGCCAGCAACCTAGCGGGGAATTCTAATCAGCCCCAGCATTTT.

This sequence joins TRBV19 and TRBJ1-1; TRBD1 matches 9 bases. After removal of 6 bases from V and 7 bases from J, the junction contained 12 bases not matched to a gene. The CDR3 is 15 residues long. Germline V gene sequence: CDR1 LNHDA, CDR2 SQIVND (reference sequence). CDR3 bases: TGTGCCAGTAGCCAAACACAGGGGGCGATTGGTGAAGCTTTCTTT. As protein: CASSQTQGAIGEAFF.

The CDR3 protein is CASWGEGEAYNSPLHF. The CDR3 bases are TGTGCCAGCTGGGGGGAAGGGGAAGCCTATAATTCACCCCTCCACTTT. This chain links TRBV2 with TRBJ1-6, with D perhaps matching TRBD1 (5 bases). The CDR3 has 16 residues. The germline V gene encodes CDR1 SNHLY and CDR2 FYNNEI. V was pared by 8 bases and J by 2 bases, with 16 bases between.

CDR3 sequence (DNA): TGTGCCAGCATCGGGCAGGGGAACACCGGGGAGCTGTTTTTT. Protein sequence: CASIGQGNTGELFF. The J gene is TRBJ2-2, the V gene TRBV6-5; weak D call: TRBD1 (5 bases). The germline V and J ends were trimmed by 7 bases and 1 base, with 10 bases remaining between them. CDR1 MNHEY and CDR2 SVGAGI come from the germline V gene. The CDR3 is made up of 14 amino acids.

This chain joins TRBV7-9 and TRBJ2-3; the match to TRBD2 covers 7 bases. V was pared by 5 bases and J by 2 bases, with 4 bases of the junction left unmatched. The CDR3 loop spans 14 amino acids. Germline CDR1 is SEHNR and CDR2 is FQNEAQ (reference sequence). CDR3 protein: CASSPGLNTDTQYF. CDR3 coding DNA: TGTGCCAGCAGCCCGGGACTAAACACAGATACGCAGTATTTT.

The V and J genes are TRBV3-1 (or the pseudogene TRBV3-2) and TRBJ2-1; the match to TRBD2 covers 15 bases. Trimming cost V 4 bases and J 7 bases; bases outside gene matches: 8. Germline V CDR1 and CDR2: LGHDT, YNNKEL (reference sequence). The length of the CDR3 is 17 residues. DNA for the CDR3: TGTGCCAGCAGCCTAGACGGACTAGCGGGAGGGCCGAATGAGCAGTTCTTC. Encoded protein: CASSLDGLAGGPNEQFF.

This clone has a single count. The chain is built from TRBV5-6 and TRBJ1-2; TRBD1 matches at 12 bases. This CDR3 spans 15 amino acids. Germline trimming cut 4 bases from V and 4 bases from J; bases unmatched to any gene: 5. Germline assignment: CDR1 SGHDT and CDR2 YYEEEE. Here the CDR3 DNA reads TGTGCCAGCAGCCCTGGGACAGGGGGCGGCTATGGCTACACCTTC. Its translation is CASSPGTGGGYGYTF.

This clone has a handful of counts. The CDR3 coding sequence is TGTGCCAGCAGCCAAGAAGTAGGCGGGAGCTCCTACAATGAGCAGTTCTTC. It codes for CASSQEVGGSSYNEQFF. V is TRBV3-1 (or the pseudogene TRBV3-2) and J is TRBJ2-1; 7 nucleotides agree with TRBD2. The CDR3 length is 17 residues. The V and J ends lost 0 bases and 0 bases, in that order; junction bases with no gene match: 5. Germline V gene lookup returns CDR1 LGHDT and CDR2 YNNKEL (reference sequence).

The chain uses TRBV27 and TRBJ2-1, with 9 bases fitting TRBD1. There are 15 residues in the CDR3. V shed 5 bases and J 6 bases; nucleotides not matched to a gene: 8. The germline V gene encodes CDR1 MNHEY and CDR2 SMNVEV (reference sequence). As DNA, the CDR3 is TGTGCCAGCAGTGCCCCCGGGACAGGGCCCAATGAGCAGTTCTTC. It codes for CASSAPGTGPNEQFF.

The chain combines TRBV7-9 with TRBJ1-4; 9 bases are a match to TRBD1. The V and J ends lost 4 bases and 8 bases, in that order; junction bases with no gene match: 8. Germline loops: CDR1 SEHNR, CDR2 FQNEAQ (reference sequence). CDR3 length equals 15 residues. CDR3 loop: CASSSGDRAAEKLFF. The CDR3 DNA is TGTGCCAGCAGCTCCGGGGACAGGGCAGCGGAAAAACTGTTTTTT.

CDR3 protein: CASSSNRPPNTGELFF. CDR3 DNA sequence: TGTGCCAGCAGTTCAAACAGGCCGCCGAACACCGGGGAGCTGTTTTTT. The rearrangement uses TRBV6-6 and TRBJ2-2; possibly TRBD1 for D (5 bases). There are 16 residues in the CDR3. Germline CDR1 is MNHNY and CDR2 is SVGAGI (reference sequence). The V end was cut by 4 bases, the J end by 0 bases, with 12 bases between.

The J gene is TRBJ2-2, the V gene TRBV3-1 (or the pseudogene TRBV3-2), with D possibly being TRBD2 (6 bases). CDR3 length: 14 amino acids. Trimming pared 4 bases from V and 2 bases from J, leaving 8 bases between. Germline V CDR1 and CDR2: LGHDT, YNNKEL (reference sequence). CDR3 residues: CASSLRDNTGELFF. In DNA, the CDR3 is TGTGCCAGCAGCCTGCGGGACAACACCGGGGAGCTGTTTTTT.

V usage is TRBV27 and J usage is TRBJ1-1; TRBD1 is a possible D gene (5 bases). Between the trimmed V and J ends, which lost 3 bases and 1 base, there was a span of 9 bases. Germline values: CDR1 MNHEY, CDR2 SMNVEV (reference sequence). This CDR3 has 14 residues. CDR3 residues: CASSFTGRNTEAFF. The CDR3 bases are TGTGCCAGCAGTTTTACAGGTAGGAACACTGAAGCTTTCTTT.

The chain uses TRBV9 and TRBJ2-7, with 7 nucleotides matching TRBD2. This CDR3 has 14 amino acids. Germline loops: CDR1 SGDLS, CDR2 YYNGEE. V lost 4 bases and J lost 6; bases outside the gene matches: 10. The CDR3 is CASSPGTILGEQYF. The CDR3 DNA reads as TGTGCCAGCAGCCCCGGGACTATCTTGGGCGAGCAGTACTTC.

The V gene is TRBV27, the J gene TRBJ2-7; a weak D match, TRBD2 (5 bases). V gave up 5 bases and J gave up 3 bases, with 23 bases separating them. This CDR3 comprises 17 residues. Germline-derived CDR1 and CDR2 are MNHEY and SMNVEV (reference sequence). CDR3 protein: CASSGLRAQLPNYEQYF. In DNA, the CDR3 is TGTGCCAGCAGTGGACTTAGAGCCCAACTTCCCAACTACGAGCAGTACTTC.

The rearrangement joins TRBV29-1 to TRBJ2-7, with a weak D call TRBD2 (5 bases). Germline V CDR1 and CDR2: SQVTM, ANQGSEA. With 6 bases removed from V and 10 bases from J, the gap between germline ends came to 16 bases. This CDR3 contains 11 residues. The CDR3 reads CSVYNNEGQYF. The DNA for the CDR3 is TGCAGCGTGTACAATAATGAGGGTCAGTACTTC.

This chain joins TRBV28 and TRBJ1-6; tentatively, D is TRBD1 (6 bases). V lost 2 bases and J 7 bases, leaving 9 bases between the germline ends. The CDR3 extends over 14 amino acids. The germline V gene encodes CDR1 MDHEN and CDR2 SYDVKM. The CDR3 nucleotides are TGTGCCAGCAGTTTACTTACAGGGAATTCACCCCTCCACTTT. Protein product: CASSLLTGNSPLHF. The variable domain in full, with the rest retrieved from reference TRBV28 and TRBJ1-6, is DVKVTQSSRYLVKRTGEKVFLECVQDMDHENMFWYRQDPGLGLRLIYFSYDVKMKEKGDIPEGYSVSREKKERFSLILESASTNQTSMYLCASSLLTGNSPLHFGNGTRLTVT.

The chain recombines TRBV11-1 with TRBJ2-5; D is possibly TRBD2 (6 bases). Looked up from germline, CDR1 is SGHAT and CDR2 is FQDESV (reference sequence). V was cut by 3 bases and J by 1 base, with 15 bases left in between. The CDR3 spans 16 residues. DNA of the CDR3: TGTGCCAGCAGCTTGGGGAGGAACCGCCCCCAAGAGACCCAGTACTTC. Protein sequence: CASSLGRNRPQETQYF.

This chain joins TRBV11-1 and TRBJ2-2; tentatively, D is TRBD1 (5 bases). The CDR3 extends over 14 amino acids. CDR1 is SGHAT and CDR2 is FQDESV in the germline V gene (reference sequence). Trimming shortened V by 6 bases and J by 0 bases, and 8 bases separated the two germline ends. CDR3 amino acids: CASRGPTNTGELFF. The CDR3 DNA sequence: TGTGCCAGCAGGGGGCCGACGAACACCGGGGAGCTGTTTTTT. The full variable domain, in which reference TRBV11-1 and TRBJ2-2 provide the parts outside the CDR3, is EAEVAQSPRYKITEKSQAVAFWCDPISGHATLYWYRQILGQGPELLVQFQDESVVDDSQLPKDRFSAERLKGVDSTLKIQPAELGDSAMYLCASRGPTNTGELFFGEGSRLTVL.

The genes are TRBV4-1 and TRBJ2-7; tentative D call: TRBD1 (5 bases). V was pared by 0 bases and J by 2 bases, with 8 bases between. There are 14 residues in the CDR3. Germline-derived CDR1 and CDR2 are MGHRA and YSYEKL. CDR3 sequence (DNA): TGCGCCAGCAGCCAAGAGGGCAGGGCCTACGAGCAGTACTTC. It codes for CASSQEGRAYEQYF.

The chain carries TRBV11-3 and TRBJ2-2; no firm D call. The V end lost 5 bases, the J end lost 3 bases, and 4 bases lay between the germline ends. Germline V gives CDR1 SGHNT, CDR2 YENEEA. This CDR3 is 12 amino acids long. CDR3 region: CASSIYTGELFF. The CDR3 DNA sequence: TGTGCCAGCAGCATATACACCGGGGAGCTGTTTTTT.

The chain is built from TRBV9 and TRBJ1-5, with D unresolved. V gave up 4 bases and J gave up 3 bases, with 11 bases separating them. Germline V gene sequence: CDR1 SGDLS, CDR2 YYNGEE. CDR3 length equals 14 residues. DNA of the CDR3: TGTGCCAGCAGCCAAGGAGGTTCCAATCAGCCCCAGCATTTT. Encoded protein: CASSQGGSNQPQHF. Drawing the rest from reference TRBV9 and TRBJ1-5, the complete variable domain is DSGVTQTPKHLITATGQRVTLRCSPRSGDLSVYWYQQSLDQGLQFLIQYYNGEERAKGNILERFSAQQFPDLHSELNLSSLELGDSALYFCASSQGGSNQPQHFGDGTRLSIL.